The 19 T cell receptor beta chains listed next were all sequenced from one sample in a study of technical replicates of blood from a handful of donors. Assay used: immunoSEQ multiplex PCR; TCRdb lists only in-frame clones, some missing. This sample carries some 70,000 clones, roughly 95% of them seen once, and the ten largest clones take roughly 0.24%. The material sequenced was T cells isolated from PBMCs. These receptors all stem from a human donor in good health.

CDR3 DNA sequence: TGTGCCAGCAGCTTAAAGGGATGGACTAGCGGGAGCGACCAAGAGACCCAGTACTTC. This codes for CASSLKGWTSGSDQETQYF. The V call is TRBV13, the J call TRBJ2-5, with 13 bases that match TRBD2. The J segment lost 0 bases and the V segment lost 2 bases, leaving 9 bases of the junction unmatched. The CDR3 extends over 19 amino acids. Looked up from germline, CDR1 is PRHDT and CDR2 is FYEKMQ (reference sequence). The full variable domain, completed using reference TRBV13 and TRBJ2-5, is AAGVIQSPRHLIKEKRETATLKCYPIPRHDTVYWYQQGPGQDPQFLISFYEKMQSDKGSIPDRFSAQQFSDYHSELNMSSLELGDSALYFCASSLKGWTSGSDQETQYFGPGTRLLVL.

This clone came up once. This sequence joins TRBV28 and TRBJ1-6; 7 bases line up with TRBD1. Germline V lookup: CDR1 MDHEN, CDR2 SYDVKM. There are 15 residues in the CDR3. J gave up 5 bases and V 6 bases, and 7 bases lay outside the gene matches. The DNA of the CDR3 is TGTGCCAGCAGATCCACAGGGGCTGATAATTCACCCCTCCACTTT. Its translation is CASRSTGADNSPLHF. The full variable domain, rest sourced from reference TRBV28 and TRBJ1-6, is DVKVTQSSRYLVKRTGEKVFLECVQDMDHENMFWYRQDPGLGLRLIYFSYDVKMKEKGDIPEGYSVSREKKERFSLILESASTNQTSMYLCASRSTGADNSPLHFGNGTRLTVT.

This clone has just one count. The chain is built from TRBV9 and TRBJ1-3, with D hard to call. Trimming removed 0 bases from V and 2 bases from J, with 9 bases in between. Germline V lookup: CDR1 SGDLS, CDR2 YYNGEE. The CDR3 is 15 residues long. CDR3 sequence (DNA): TGTGCCAGCAGCGTAGAACTGCGAGCTGGAAACACCATATATTTT. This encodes CASSVELRAGNTIYF. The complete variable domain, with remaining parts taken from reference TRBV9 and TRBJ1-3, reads DSGVTQTPKHLITATGQRVTLRCSPRSGDLSVYWYQQSLDQGLQFLIQYYNGEERAKGNILERFSAQQFPDLHSELNLSSLELGDSALYFCASSVELRAGNTIYFGEGSWLTVV.

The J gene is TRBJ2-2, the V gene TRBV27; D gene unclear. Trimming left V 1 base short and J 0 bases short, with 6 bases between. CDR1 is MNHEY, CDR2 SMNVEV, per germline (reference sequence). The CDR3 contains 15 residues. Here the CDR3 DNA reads TGTGCCAGCAGTTTATTTCCCACGAACACCGGGGAGCTGTTTTTT. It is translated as CASSLFPTNTGELFF.

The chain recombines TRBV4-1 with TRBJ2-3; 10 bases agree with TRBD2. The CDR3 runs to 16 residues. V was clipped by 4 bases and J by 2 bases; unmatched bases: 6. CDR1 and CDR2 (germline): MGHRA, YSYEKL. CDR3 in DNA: TGCGCCAGCAGCCGAAAAGCGGGGGGGAACACAGATACGCAGTATTTT. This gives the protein CASSRKAGGNTDTQYF.

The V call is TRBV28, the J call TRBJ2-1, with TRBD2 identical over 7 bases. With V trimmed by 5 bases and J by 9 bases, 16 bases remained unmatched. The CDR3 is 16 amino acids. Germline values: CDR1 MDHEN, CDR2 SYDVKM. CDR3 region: CASSRAGRGSGSEQFF. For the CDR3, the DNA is TGTGCCAGCAGTCGAGCCGGTCGCGGGAGTGGGAGTGAGCAGTTCTTC.

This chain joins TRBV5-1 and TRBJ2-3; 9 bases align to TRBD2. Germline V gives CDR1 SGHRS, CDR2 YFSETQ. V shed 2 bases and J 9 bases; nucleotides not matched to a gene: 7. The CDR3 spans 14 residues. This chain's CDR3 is CASSFRLADATQYF. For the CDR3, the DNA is TGCGCCAGCAGCTTTAGACTAGCGGATGCGACGCAGTATTTT.

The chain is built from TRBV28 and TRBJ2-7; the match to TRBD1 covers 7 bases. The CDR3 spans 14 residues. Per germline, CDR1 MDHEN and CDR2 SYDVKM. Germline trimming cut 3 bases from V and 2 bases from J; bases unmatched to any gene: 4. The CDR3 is CASSFTGTAYEQYF. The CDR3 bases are TGTGCCAGCAGTTTCACCGGGACAGCCTACGAGCAGTACTTC.

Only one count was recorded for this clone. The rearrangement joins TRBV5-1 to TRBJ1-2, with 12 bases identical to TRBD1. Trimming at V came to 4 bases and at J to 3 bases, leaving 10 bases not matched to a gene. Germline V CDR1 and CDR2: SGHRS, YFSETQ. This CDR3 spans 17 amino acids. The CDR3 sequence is CASSPGTGGSRDYGYTF. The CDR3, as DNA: TGCGCCAGCAGCCCGGGGACAGGGGGCTCGAGGGACTATGGCTACACCTTC.

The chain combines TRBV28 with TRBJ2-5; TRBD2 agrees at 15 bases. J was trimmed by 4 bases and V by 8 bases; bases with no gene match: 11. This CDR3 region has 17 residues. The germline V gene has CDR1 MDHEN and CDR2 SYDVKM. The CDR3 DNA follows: TGTGCCAGCCTATATAACGGACTAGCGGGAGGGGGAGAGACCCAGTACTTC. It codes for CASLYNGLAGGGETQYF.

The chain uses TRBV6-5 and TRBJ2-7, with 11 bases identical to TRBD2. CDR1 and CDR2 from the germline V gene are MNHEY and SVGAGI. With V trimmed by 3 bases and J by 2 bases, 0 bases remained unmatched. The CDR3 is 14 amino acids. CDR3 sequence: CASSYSGRAYEQYF. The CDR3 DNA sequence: TGTGCCAGCAGTTATAGCGGGAGGGCCTACGAGCAGTACTTC.

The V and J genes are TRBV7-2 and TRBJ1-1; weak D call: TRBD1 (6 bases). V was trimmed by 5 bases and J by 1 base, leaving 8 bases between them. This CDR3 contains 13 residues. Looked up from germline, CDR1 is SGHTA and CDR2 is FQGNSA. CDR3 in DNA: TGTGCCAGCAGCCTACAGGGGAACACTGAAGCTTTCTTT. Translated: CASSLQGNTEAFF.

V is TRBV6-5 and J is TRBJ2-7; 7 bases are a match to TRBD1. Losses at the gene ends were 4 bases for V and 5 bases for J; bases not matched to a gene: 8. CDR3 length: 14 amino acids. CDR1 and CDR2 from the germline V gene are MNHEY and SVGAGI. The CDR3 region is CASSSSTGADEQYF. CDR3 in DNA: TGTGCCAGCAGTTCATCTACAGGGGCGGACGAGCAGTACTTC.

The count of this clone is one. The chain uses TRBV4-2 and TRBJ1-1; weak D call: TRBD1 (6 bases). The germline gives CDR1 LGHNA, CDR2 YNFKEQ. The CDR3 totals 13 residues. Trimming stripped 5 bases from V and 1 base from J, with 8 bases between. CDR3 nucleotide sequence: TGTGCCAGCAGCAGGGGACAGAACACTGAAGCTTTCTTT. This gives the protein CASSRGQNTEAFF.

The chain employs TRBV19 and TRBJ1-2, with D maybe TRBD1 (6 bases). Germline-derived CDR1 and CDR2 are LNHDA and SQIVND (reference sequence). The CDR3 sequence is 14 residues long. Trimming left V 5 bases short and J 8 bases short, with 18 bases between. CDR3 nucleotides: TGTGCCAGTAGTTTACAGGGTCTGGCGTACGGCTACACCTTC. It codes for CASSLQGLAYGYTF.

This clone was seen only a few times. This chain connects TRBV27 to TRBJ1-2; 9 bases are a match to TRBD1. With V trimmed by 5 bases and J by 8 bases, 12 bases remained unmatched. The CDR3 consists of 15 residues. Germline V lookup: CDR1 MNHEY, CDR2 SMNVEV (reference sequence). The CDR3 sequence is CASSPLGDRAEGYTF. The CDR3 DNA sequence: TGTGCCAGCAGTCCGCTAGGGGACAGGGCGGAGGGCTACACCTTC.

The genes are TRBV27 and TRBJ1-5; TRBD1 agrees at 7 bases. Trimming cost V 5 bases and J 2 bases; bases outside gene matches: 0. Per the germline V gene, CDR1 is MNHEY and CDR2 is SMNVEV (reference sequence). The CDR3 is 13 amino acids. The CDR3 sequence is CASSGTGNQPQHF. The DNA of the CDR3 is TGTGCCAGCAGTGGGACAGGCAATCAGCCCCAGCATTTT.

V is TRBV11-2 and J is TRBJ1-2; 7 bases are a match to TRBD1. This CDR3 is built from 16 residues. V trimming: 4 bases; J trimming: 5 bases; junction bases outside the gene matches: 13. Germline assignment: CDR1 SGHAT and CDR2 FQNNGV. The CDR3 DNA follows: TGTGCCAGCAGCTCATTAACGACAGGGACTGATTATGGCTACACCTTC. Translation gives CASSSLTTGTDYGYTF.

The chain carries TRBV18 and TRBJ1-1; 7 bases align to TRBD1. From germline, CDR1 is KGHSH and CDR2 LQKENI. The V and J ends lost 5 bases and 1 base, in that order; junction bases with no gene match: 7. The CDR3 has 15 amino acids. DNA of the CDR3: TGTGCCAGCTCAAGATCCGGGACAGAGAACACTGAAGCTTTCTTT. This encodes CASSRSGTENTEAFF.